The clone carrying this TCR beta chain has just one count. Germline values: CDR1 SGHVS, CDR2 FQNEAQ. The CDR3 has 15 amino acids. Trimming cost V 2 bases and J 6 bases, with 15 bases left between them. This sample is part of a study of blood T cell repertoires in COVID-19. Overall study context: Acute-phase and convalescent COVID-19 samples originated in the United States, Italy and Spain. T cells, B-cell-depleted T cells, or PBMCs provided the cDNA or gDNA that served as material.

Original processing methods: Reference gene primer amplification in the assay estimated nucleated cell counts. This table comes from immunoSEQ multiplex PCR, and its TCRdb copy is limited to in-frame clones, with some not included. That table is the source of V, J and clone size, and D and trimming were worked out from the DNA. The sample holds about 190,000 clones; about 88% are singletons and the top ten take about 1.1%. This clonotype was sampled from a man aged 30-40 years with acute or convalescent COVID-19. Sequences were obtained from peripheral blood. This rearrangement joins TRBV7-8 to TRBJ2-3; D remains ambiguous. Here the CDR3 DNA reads TGTGCCAGCAGCTTACCTAGTGGTTTTCAGGATACGCAGTATTTT. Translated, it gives CASSLPSGFQDTQYF.